This passage covers 3 T cell receptor beta chains from one sample sequenced in a study of shared clonotypes between healthy human individuals. Profiled with immunoSEQ multiplex PCR; TCRdb holds only in-frame clones, not every one. The sample contains 1.4 million to 1.5 million clones, more than 95% of which appear only once. Sequencing used naive CD4+ T cells sorted from blood. Subset described: CD45RA+ positively selected. The source is a man in his thirties or forties in good health.

The chain couples TRBV30 to TRBJ2-7; D is possibly TRBD1 (6 bases). In germline, CDR1 is GTSNPN, CDR2 SVGIG (reference sequence). The ends were cut back, 1 base at V and 7 bases at J, with 14 bases in the middle. There are 13 residues in the CDR3. CDR3 in DNA: TGTGCCTGGAGTGCCAGGGGTTTGAGGGAGCAGTACTTC. Its protein is CAWSARGLREQYF.

This clone is a singleton in its sample. The gene calls are TRBV6-5 and TRBJ2-7; 10 bases are a match to TRBD2. With V trimmed by 6 bases and J by 4 bases, 9 bases remained unmatched. The CDR3 consists of 15 residues. CDR1 is MNHEY and CDR2 is SVGAGI in the germline V gene. CDR3 residues: CASRAGGRGGYEQYF. The CDR3 DNA follows: TGTGCCAGCAGAGCGGGAGGGCGCGGAGGGTACGAGCAGTACTTC.

This clone has just one count. This chain uses TRBV4-1 with TRBJ2-3, with D hard to call. The V gene lost 1 base and the J gene lost 4 bases, with 6 bases spanning the gap. The CDR3 totals 13 residues. The germline V gene has CDR1 MGHRA and CDR2 YSYEKL. The CDR3 here is CASSQVGPDTQYF. The DNA for the CDR3 is TGCGCCAGCAGCCAAGTTGGGCCAGATACGCAGTATTTT.